This entry lists 10 T cell receptor beta chains sequenced from one sample in a study of blood T cell repertoires in COVID-19 (dated by TCRdb to the early 2020s). Library construction relied on the immunoSEQ multiplex PCR assay. This is the immuneACCESS table as TCRdb keeps it, with only in-frame sequences that have V and J called. A part of the clones is gone; compared with another copy, unresolved V genes explain less than half, and the rest is unexplained. The sample profile shows about 220,000 clones; 80% to 85% of them were found once. Of the sample, more than 4.5% is held by the ten largest clones. The sample consisted of peripheral blood. These receptors were taken from a woman aged 55 to 70 who had recovered from COVID-19.

The chain links TRBV4-2 to TRBJ2-5; 15 bases map to TRBD2. This CDR3 is built from 19 residues. V was clipped by 2 bases and J by 0 bases; unmatched bases: 7. Germline V CDR1 and CDR2: LGHNA, YNFKEQ. The CDR3 region has the DNA TGTGCCAGCAGCCAACCCGACGGGACTAGCGGGGGGAACCAAGAGACCCAGTACTTC. Its protein is CASSQPDGTSGGNQETQYF.

V is TRBV30 and J is TRBJ1-1; D unresolved. This CDR3 spans 14 amino acids. V was shortened by 4 bases and J by 4 bases, with 16 bases between the two germline ends. Germline CDR1 is GTSNPN and CDR2 is SVGIG (reference sequence). The CDR3 DNA reads as TGTGCCTGGACTCGGGAGGAGGCTGGCACTGAAGCTTTCTTT. Residues: CAWTREEAGTEAFF. The variable domain in full, completed from reference TRBV30 and TRBJ1-1, reads SQTIHQWPATLVQPVGSPLSLECTVEGTSNPNLYWYRQAAGRGLQLLFYSVGIGQISSEVPQNLSASRPQDRQFILSSKKLLLSDSGFYLCAWTREEAGTEAFFGQGTRLTVV.

J is TRBJ2-7 and V is TRBV30; 10 nucleotides align to TRBD1. CDR3 length: 14 residues. J gave up 5 bases and V 3 bases, and 7 bases lay outside the gene matches. Germline assignment: CDR1 GTSNPN and CDR2 SVGIG (reference sequence). CDR3 amino acids: CAWRETGGYDEQYF. The CDR3 bases are TGTGCCTGGAGAGAGACAGGGGGCTACGACGAGCAGTACTTC.

The CDR3 protein is CASSRVGRDTGELFF. CDR3 nucleotide sequence: TGTGCCAGCAGCCGCGTCGGCCGGGACACCGGGGAGCTGTTTTTT. The V and J genes are TRBV7-3 and TRBJ2-2; the D is unclear. V lost 5 bases and J lost 3, with 13 bases in between. The germline gives CDR1 SGHTA, CDR2 FQGTGA. The length of the CDR3 is 15 residues.

V and J are TRBV12-3 or TRBV12-4 and TRBJ2-2; D is uncertain. V lost 4 bases, J lost 7 bases, and 10 bases lay in between. The CDR3 consists of 13 residues. DNA for the CDR3: TGTGCCAGCAGTTACGCGCGTGACGGGGAGCTGTTTTTT. Its protein is CASSYARDGELFF.

This chain links TRBV18 with TRBJ2-7, with 8 bases fitting TRBD2. In germline, CDR1 is KGHSH, CDR2 LQKENI. This CDR3 is built from 13 residues. The V segment lost 4 bases and the J segment 6 bases; nucleotides outside the gene matches: 5. CDR3 amino acids: CASSLRGTSEQYF. The CDR3 nucleotides are TGTGCCAGCTCACTCAGAGGGACTAGCGAGCAGTACTTC.

The chain combines TRBV27 with TRBJ1-2; no firm D call. The germline CDR1 and CDR2 sequences are MNHEY and SMNVEV (reference sequence). Trimming pared 5 bases from V and 2 bases from J, leaving 15 bases between. This CDR3 has 15 amino acids. CDR3 loop: CASSDAGSGNYGYTF. The CDR3 DNA follows: TGTGCCAGCAGTGATGCGGGGAGTGGAAACTATGGCTACACCTTC.

This rearrangement joins TRBV6-5 to TRBJ1-3; 7 nucleotides align to TRBD1. Germline CDR1 MNHEY, CDR2 SVGAGI. V lost 7 bases and J lost 3; bases outside the gene matches: 9. The CDR3 has 15 amino acids. Written as DNA, the CDR3 is TGTGCCAGCAAAGAGACAGGGTTCGGTGGAAACACCATATATTTT. This sequence encodes CASKETGFGGNTIYF.

The CDR3 sequence: CASGGAGGPADTQYF. The CDR3 region has the DNA TGTGCTAGTGGTGGAGCGGGGGGGCCCGCAGATACGCAGTATTTT. The genes are TRBV12-5 and TRBJ2-3, with 10 bases that match TRBD2. Per the germline V gene, CDR1 is LGHNT and CDR2 is FRNRAP. Trimming took 5 bases from V and 4 from J; bases not matched to a gene: 6. The CDR3 contains 15 residues.

The CDR3 region is CASSPRGGGFSGNTIYF. As DNA, the CDR3 is TGTGCCAGCAGCCCACGGGGAGGGGGTTTCTCTGGAAACACCATATATTTT. The chain uses TRBV9 and TRBJ1-3; TRBD1 is a possible D gene (6 bases). The CDR3 sequence is 17 residues long. Per germline, CDR1 SGDLS and CDR2 YYNGEE. Deletions cut 4 bases from V and 0 bases from J, with 17 bases between.